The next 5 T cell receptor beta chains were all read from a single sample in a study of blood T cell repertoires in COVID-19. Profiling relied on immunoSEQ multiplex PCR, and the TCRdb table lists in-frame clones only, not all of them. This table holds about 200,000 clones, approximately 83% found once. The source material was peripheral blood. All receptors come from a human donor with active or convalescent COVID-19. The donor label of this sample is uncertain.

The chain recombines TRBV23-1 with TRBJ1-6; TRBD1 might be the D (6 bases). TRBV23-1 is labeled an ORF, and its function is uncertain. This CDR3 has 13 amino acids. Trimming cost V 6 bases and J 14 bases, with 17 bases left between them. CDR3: CASRGPGQATLHF. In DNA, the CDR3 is TGCGCCAGCAGGGGACCGGGACAAGCTACCCTCCACTTT.

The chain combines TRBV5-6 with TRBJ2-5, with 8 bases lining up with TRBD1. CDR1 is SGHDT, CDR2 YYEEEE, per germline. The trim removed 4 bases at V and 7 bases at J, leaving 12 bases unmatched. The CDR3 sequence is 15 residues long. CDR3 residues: CASSPAGGAGMTQYF. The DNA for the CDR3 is TGTGCCAGCAGCCCGGCAGGGGGCGCGGGGATGACCCAGTACTTC.

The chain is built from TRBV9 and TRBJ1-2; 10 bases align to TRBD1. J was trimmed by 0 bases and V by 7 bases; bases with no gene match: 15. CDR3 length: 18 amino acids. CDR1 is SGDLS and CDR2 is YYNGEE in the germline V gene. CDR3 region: CASSLLGQGLGTNYGYTF. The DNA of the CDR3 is TGTGCCAGCTCCCTTCTGGGACAGGGGCTTGGAACTAACTATGGCTACACCTTC.

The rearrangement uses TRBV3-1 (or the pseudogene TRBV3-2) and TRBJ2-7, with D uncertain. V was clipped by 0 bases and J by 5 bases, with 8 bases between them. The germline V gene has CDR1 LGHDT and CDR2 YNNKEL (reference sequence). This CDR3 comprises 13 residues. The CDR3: CASSQEKRHEQYF. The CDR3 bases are TGTGCCAGCAGCCAAGAAAAGAGGCACGAGCAGTACTTC.

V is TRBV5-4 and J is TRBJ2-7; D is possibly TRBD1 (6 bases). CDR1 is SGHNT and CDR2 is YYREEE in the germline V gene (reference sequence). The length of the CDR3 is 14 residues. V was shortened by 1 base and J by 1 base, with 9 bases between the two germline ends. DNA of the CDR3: TGTGCCAGCAGCTTGAGGGGGACGTCCTACGAGCAGTACTTC. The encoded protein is CASSLRGTSYEQYF.